This T cell receptor beta chain was captured in a study of blood T cells in healthy people across ages (dated by TCRdb to about 2015). Regarding the complete study: In model experiments, roughly one uniquely barcoded TCR beta cDNA molecule per two T cells was captured by template switching. Age-related changes in TCR beta repertoire diversity were measured in the study by deep sequencing normalized with unique cDNA molecular identifiers. Donors were grouped into four age groups: young (average approximately 16 years), middle-aged (under 40), aged (around 60) and long-lived (approximately 78). To avoid experimental bias, donors of different ages were distributed randomly across sequencing lanes. For two donors (one aged 18 to 29 and one aged 80 or older), the study analyzed two additional independent replicas of 1 million unique cDNA reads from the same blood draw.

The trim is 6 bases for V and 0 bases for J, with a gap of 16 bases between the germline ends. Sequences MNHEY (CDR1) and SVGEGT (CDR2) are obtained from the germline V gene. Reading from cysteine to phenylalanine, the CDR3 counts 16 amino acids. Just CDR3 DNA is preserved here, 48 bases in frame from base 1. Only a few counts were recorded for this clonotype. The clone's antigen remains unknown. Base qualities are not at hand, and no much larger clone is one base apart. Libraries were built with 5' RACE. TCRdb records Illumina HiSeq 2500 as the sequencer. A second about 7 to 12 cycle PCR used a sample-barcoded 5' primer and a J-beta primer mix. A unique molecular identifier was introduced onto each TCR beta cDNA molecule by a template-switch 5' adaptor carrying 12 random nucleotides. At least 2.5 million CDR3-containing paired-end reads were obtained from each sample. The Mint cDNA synthesis kit, primed by a TRBC-specific oligonucleotide, was used to synthesize first-strand cDNA from all RNA. Following uracil-DNA glycosylase treatment, all cDNA underwent a first 18-cycle PCR with the universal primers M1SS and BC2_uni_R. As for the original processing: For normalization, 1 million high-quality reads were randomly selected from each sample, with every read carrying a distinct molecular identifier. Instead of being binned into consensus sequences, reads that shared molecular identifiers were thrown out. MiTCR, run with a Q25 quality threshold and the strictest error-elimination algorithm, handled CDR3 identification, clonotype clustering and error correction. A nonparametric unseen species model using Euler transformation provided a lower-bound estimate of total TCR beta diversity. The public reads were reprocessed in TCRdb via fastp at Q25 and MiXCR, keeping in-frame beta chains. Rows matching on CDR3 protein sequence are summarized as one entry with the most common DNA and genes. These V and J calls rely on TCRdb rather than the paper's analysis. The sample table records some 1,500,000 distinct CDR3 sequences; roughly two fifths of these occur just once. The ten most abundant clones make up about 4% of the sample.

Broader findings and caveats from the paper: Since profiling was done on bulk unsorted PBMCs, naive and antigen-experienced compartments could not be conclusively compared. Observed TCR beta diversity per million T cells fell roughly linearly with age, and a significant reduction was already apparent by age around 39. The percentage of naive T cells measured by flow cytometry correlated strongly with observed TCR beta diversity. Compared with the aged group, the long-lived group had more naive CD4+ T cells, fewer expanded clones and increased TCR diversity, suggesting age selection. Estimates of total diversity based on one million sequenced T cells were regarded as lower bounds and as underestimates. Because the CMV infection status of the donors was unknown, age-related changes in expanded clonotypes may potentially have been confounded.

Systemically healthy Caucasian individuals from Russia, roughly 40 in total and aged roughly 6 to 100 years, were included as donors. Each donor gave around 9.9 milliliters of peripheral blood, collected into EDTA-treated Vacutainer tubes. Ficoll-Paque density-gradient centrifugation was used to isolate PBMCs, with at least 7 million obtained per sample. Total RNA was extracted from PBMCs with Trizol reagent, with at least 6 micrograms obtained per sample. The percentages of naive CD45RAhigh/CD27high T cells were determined by flow cytometry on a PBMC aliquot from every donor. The sequenced sample was blood. The receptor's source is a woman under 30 in good health. The chain links TRBV6-2 or TRBV6-3 with TRBJ2-3; the D segment cannot be called with confidence. DNA sequence: TGTGCCAGCAGCTACCCGGTCCAAAAAAGCACAGATACGCAGTATTTT. It translates to CASSYPVQKSTDTQYF.